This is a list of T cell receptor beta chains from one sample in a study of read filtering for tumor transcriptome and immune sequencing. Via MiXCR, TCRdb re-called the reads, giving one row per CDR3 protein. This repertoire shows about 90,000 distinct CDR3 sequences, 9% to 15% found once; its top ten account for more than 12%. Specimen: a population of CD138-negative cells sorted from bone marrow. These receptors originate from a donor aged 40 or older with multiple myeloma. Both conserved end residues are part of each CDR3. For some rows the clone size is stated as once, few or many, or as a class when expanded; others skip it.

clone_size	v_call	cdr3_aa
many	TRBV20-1	CSARDLRGNTEAFF
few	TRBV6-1	CASSGDRRYSYEQYF
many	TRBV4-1	CASSRQFIAGGPGDTQYF
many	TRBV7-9	CASSQGTGVLIYEQYF
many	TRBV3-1	CASSHRQVYGYTF
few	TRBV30	CAWSKRLEQWIVTNEKLFF
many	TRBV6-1	CASSEETGPYGYTF
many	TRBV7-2	CASSGTTNEVHEQFF
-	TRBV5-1	CASSTQGANYGYTF
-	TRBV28	CASRPTGRHSYEQYF
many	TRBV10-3	CAISESRGEVSGRSSYEQYF
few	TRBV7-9	CASSLMGQGSYEQYF
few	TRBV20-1	CSALVGQKTYEQYF
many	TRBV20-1	CSAVSLVGGEETQYF